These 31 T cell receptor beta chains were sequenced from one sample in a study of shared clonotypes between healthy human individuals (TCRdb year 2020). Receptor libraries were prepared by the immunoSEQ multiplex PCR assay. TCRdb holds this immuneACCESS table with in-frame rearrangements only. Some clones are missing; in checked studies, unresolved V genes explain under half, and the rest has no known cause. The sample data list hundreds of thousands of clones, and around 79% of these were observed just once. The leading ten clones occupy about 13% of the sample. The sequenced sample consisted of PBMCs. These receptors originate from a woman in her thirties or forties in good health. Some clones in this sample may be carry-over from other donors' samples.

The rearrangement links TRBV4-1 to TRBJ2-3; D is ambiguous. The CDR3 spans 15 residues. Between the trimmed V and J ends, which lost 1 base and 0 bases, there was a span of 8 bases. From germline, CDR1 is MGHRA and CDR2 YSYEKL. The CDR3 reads CASSQGQTSTDTQYF. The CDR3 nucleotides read TGCGCCAGCAGCCAAGGACAAACTAGCACAGATACGCAGTATTTT.

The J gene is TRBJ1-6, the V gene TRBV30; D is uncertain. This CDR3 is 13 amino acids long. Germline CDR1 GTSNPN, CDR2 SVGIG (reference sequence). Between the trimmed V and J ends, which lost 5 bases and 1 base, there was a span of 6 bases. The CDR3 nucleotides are TGTGCCTGGGCAGCGTCCTATAATTCACCCCTCCACTTT. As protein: CAWAASYNSPLHF. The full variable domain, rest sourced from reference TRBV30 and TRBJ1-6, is SQTIHQWPATLVQPVGSPLSLECTVEGTSNPNLYWYRQAAGRGLQLLFYSVGIGQISSEVPQNLSASRPQDRQFILSSKKLLLSDSGFYLCAWAASYNSPLHFGNGTRLTVT.

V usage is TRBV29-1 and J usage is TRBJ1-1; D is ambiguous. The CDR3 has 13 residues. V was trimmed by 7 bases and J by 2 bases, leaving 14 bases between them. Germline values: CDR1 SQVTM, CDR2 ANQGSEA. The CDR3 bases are TGCAGCGGAAAACGGGAGATAAACACTGAAGCTTTCTTT. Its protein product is CSGKREINTEAFF. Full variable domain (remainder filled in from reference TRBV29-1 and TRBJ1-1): SAVISQKPSRDICQRGTSLTIQCQVDSQVTMMFWYRQQPGQSLTLIATANQGSEATYESGFVIDKFPISRPNLTFSTLTVSNMSPEDSSIYLCSGKREINTEAFFGQGTRLTVV.

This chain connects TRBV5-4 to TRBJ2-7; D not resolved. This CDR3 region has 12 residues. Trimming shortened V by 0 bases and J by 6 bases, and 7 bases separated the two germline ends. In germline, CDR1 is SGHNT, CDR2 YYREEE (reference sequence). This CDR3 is CASSLGQAEQYF. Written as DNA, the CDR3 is TGTGCCAGCAGCTTGGGTCAAGCCGAGCAGTACTTC.

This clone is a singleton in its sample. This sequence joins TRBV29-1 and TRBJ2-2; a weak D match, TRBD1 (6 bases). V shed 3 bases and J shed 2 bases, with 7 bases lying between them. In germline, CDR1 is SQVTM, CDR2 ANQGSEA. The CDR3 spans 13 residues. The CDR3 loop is CSVDRGNTGELFF. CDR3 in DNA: TGCAGCGTTGACAGGGGAAACACCGGGGAGCTGTTTTTT.

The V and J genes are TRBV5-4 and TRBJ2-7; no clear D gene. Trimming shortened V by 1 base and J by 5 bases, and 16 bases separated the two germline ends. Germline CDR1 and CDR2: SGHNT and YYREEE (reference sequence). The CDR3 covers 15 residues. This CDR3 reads CASSLNLGSHDEQYF. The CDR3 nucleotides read TGTGCCAGCAGCTTGAACCTGGGATCCCACGACGAGCAGTACTTC.

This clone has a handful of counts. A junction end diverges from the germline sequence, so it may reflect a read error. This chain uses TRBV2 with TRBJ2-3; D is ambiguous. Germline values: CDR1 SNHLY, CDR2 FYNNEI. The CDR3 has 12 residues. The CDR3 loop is CACSIHTDTQYF. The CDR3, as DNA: TGTGCCTGCAGCATCCACACAGATACGCAGTATTTT.

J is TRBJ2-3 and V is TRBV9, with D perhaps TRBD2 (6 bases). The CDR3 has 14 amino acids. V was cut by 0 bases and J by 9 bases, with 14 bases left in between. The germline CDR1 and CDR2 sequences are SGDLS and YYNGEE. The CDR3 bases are TGTGCCAGCAGCGTAGTCACAAGTGGAGGGACGCAGTATTTT. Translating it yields CASSVVTSGGTQYF.

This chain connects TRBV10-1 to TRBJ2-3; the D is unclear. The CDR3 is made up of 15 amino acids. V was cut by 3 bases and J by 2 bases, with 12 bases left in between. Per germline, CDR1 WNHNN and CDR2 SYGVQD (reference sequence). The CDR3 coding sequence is TGCGCCAGCAGTGATAGTCAGGCTCTCACAGATACGCAGTATTTT. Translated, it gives CASSDSQALTDTQYF.

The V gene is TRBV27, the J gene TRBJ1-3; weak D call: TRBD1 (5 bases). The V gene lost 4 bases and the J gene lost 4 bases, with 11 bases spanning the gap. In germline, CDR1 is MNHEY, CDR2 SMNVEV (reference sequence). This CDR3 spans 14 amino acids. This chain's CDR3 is CASSSTVDGNTIYF. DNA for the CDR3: TGTGCCAGCAGTTCGACAGTGGACGGAAACACCATATATTTT.

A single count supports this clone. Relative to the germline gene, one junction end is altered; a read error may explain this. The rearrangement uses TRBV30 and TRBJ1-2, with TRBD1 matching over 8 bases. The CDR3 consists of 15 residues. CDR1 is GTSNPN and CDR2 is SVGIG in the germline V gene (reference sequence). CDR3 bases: TGTGCCTGGAGTAGTAGGGCAGGGGGCTCCTATGGCCACACCTTC. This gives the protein CAWSSRAGGSYGHTF.

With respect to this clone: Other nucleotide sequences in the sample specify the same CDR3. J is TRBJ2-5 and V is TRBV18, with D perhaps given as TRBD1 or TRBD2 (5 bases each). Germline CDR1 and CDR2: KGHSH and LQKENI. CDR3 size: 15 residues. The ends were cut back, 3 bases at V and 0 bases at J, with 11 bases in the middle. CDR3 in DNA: TGTGCCAGCTCACCCCTGGGACGGAACCAAGAGACCCAGTACTTC. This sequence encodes CASSPLGRNQETQYF.

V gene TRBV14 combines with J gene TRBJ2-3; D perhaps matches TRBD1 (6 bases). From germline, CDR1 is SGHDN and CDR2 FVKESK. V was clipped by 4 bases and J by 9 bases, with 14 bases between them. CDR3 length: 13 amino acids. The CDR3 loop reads CASSPRDIWTQYF. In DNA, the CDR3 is TGTGCCAGCAGCCCCCGGGACATATGGACGCAGTATTTT.

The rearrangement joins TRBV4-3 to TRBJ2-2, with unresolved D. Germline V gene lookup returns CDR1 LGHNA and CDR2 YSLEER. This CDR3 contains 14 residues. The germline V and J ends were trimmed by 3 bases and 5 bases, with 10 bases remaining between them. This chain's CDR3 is CASSHEADTGELFF. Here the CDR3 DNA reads TGCGCCAGCAGCCATGAGGCAGATACCGGGGAGCTGTTTTTT.

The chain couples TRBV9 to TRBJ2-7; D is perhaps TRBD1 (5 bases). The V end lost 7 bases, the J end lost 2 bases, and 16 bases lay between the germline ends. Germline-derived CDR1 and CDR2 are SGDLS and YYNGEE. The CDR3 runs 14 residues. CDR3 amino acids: CASGQGATTYEQYF. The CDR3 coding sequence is TGTGCCAGCGGACAAGGGGCCACCACCTACGAGCAGTACTTC.

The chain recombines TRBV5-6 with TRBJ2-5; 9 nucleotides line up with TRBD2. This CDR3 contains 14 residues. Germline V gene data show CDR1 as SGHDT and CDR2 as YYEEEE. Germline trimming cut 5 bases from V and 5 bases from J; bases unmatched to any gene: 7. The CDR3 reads CASSLAGADETQYF. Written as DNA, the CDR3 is TGTGCCAGCAGTTTAGCGGGAGCGGATGAGACCCAGTACTTC. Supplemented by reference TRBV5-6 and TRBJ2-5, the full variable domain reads DAGVTQSPTHLIKTRGQQVTLRCSPKSGHDTVSWYQQALGQGPQFIFQYYEEEERQRGNFPDRFSGHQFPNYSSELNVNALLLGDSALYLCASSLAGADETQYFGPGTRLLVL.

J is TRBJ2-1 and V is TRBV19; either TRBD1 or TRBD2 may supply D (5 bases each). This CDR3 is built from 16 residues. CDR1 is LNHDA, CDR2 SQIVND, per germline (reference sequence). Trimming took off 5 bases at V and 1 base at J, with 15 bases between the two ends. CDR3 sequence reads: CASSPLAGLSYNEQFF. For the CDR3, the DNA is TGTGCCAGTAGTCCCCTAGCAGGGTTATCCTACAATGAGCAGTTCTTC.

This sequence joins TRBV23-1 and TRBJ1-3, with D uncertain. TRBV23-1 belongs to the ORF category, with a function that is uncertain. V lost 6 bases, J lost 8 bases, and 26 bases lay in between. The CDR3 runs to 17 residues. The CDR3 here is CASSRLLLFVLGDTIYF. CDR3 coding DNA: TGCGCCAGCAGCCGTCTTTTGTTGTTCGTGTTAGGAGACACCATATATTTT.

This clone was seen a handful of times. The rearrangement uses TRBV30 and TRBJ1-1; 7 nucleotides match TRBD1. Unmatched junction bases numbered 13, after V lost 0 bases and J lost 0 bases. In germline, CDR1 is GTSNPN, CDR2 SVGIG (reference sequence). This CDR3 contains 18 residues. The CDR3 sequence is CAWSVRRQGGRVNTEAFF. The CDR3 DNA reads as TGTGCCTGGAGTGTACGGAGACAGGGAGGAAGAGTGAACACTGAAGCTTTCTTT.

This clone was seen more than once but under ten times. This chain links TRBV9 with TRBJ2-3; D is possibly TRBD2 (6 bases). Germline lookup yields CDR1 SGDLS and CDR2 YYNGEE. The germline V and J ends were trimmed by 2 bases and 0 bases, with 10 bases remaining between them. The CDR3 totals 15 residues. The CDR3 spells CASSVGGMSTDTQYF. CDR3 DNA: TGTGCCAGCAGCGTCGGCGGGATGAGCACAGATACGCAGTATTTT.

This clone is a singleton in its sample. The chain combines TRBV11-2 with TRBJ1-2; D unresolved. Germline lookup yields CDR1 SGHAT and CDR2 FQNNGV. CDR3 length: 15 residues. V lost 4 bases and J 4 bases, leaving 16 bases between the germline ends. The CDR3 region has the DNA TGTGCCAGCAGCTCTTCATTAGTCCCCTCCTATGGCTACACCTTC. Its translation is CASSSSLVPSYGYTF.

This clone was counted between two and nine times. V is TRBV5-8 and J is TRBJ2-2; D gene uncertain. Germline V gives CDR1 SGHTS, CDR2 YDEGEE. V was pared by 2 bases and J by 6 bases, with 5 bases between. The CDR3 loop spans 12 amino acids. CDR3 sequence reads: CASSFYPGELFF. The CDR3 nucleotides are TGTGCCAGCAGCTTCTATCCCGGGGAGCTGTTTTTT.

The CDR3 protein is CASSLRGVNTEAFF. Here the CDR3 DNA reads TGTGCCAGCAGCCTAAGGGGCGTTAACACTGAAGCTTTCTTT. The chain employs TRBV4-2 and TRBJ1-1; weak D call: TRBD1 (5 bases). Germline values: CDR1 LGHNA, CDR2 YNFKEQ. The CDR3 runs to 14 residues. Trimming pared 4 bases from V and 2 bases from J, leaving 11 bases between.

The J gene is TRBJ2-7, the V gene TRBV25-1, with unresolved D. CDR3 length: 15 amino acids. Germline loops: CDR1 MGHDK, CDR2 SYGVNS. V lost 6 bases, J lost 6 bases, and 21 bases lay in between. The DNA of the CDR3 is TGTGCCAGCAGGGCAGCAATAGGACGAGTTGGCGAGCAGTACTTC. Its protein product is CASRAAIGRVGEQYF.

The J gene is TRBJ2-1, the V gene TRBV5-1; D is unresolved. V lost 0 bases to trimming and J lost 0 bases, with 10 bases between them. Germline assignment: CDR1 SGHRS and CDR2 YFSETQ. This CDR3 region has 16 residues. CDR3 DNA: TGCGCCAGCAGCTTGGTCGTAGATCCCTCCTACAATGAGCAGTTCTTC. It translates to CASSLVVDPSYNEQFF.

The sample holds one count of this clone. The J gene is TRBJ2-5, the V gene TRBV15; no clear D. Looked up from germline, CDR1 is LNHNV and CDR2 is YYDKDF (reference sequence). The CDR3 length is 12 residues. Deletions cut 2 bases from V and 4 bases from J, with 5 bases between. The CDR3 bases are TGTGCCACCAGCAGAAGACGAGAGACCCAGTACTTC. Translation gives CATSRRRETQYF.

The CDR3 loop reads CASSWGHLSYEQYF. CDR3 nucleotides: TGTGCCAGCAGCTGGGGACACCTCTCCTACGAGCAGTACTTC. V is TRBV5-8 and J is TRBJ2-7; maybe TRBD1 (6 bases). The CDR3 totals 14 residues. Germline V gene data show CDR1 as SGHTS and CDR2 as YDEGEE. The V end lost 3 bases, the J end lost 0 bases, and 10 bases lay between the germline ends.

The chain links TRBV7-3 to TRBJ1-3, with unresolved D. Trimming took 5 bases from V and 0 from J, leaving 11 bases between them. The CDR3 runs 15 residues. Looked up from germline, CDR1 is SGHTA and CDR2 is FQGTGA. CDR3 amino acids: CASSEDSSSGNTIYF. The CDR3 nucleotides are TGTGCCAGCAGCGAAGACTCTAGCTCTGGAAACACCATATATTTT.

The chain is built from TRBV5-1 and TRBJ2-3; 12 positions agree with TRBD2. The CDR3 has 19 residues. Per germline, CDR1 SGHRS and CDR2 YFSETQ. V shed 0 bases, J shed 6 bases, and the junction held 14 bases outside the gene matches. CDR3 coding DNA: TGCGCCAGCAGCTTGGAACCGACTAGCGGGAGAGAGGGGCTGGATACGCAGTATTTT. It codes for CASSLEPTSGREGLDTQYF.

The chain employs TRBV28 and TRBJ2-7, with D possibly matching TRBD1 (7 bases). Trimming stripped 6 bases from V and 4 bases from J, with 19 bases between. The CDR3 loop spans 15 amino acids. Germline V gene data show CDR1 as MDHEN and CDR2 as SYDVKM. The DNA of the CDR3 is TGTGCCAGCAGCTCCCCTACTAGCAGGGGGTACGAGCAGTACTTC. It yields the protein CASSSPTSRGYEQYF.

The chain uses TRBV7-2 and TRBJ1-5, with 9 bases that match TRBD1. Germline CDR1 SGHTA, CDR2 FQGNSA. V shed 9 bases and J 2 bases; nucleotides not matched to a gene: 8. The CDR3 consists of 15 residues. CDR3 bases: TGTGCCAGTTTACAGGGGGCTGGTGGCAATCAGCCCCAGCATTTT. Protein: CASLQGAGGNQPQHF.